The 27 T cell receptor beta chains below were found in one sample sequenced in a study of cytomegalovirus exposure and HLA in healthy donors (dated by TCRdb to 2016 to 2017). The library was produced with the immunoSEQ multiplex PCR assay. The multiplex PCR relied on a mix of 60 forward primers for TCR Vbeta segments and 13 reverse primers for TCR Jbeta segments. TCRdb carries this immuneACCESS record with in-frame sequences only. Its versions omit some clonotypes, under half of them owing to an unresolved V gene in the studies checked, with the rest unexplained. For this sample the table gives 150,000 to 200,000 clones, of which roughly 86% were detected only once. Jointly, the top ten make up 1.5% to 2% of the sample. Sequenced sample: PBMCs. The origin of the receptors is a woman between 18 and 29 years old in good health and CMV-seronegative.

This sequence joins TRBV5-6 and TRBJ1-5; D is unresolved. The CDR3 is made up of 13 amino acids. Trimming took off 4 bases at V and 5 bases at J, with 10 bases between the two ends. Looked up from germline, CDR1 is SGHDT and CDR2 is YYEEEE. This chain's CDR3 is CASSLGRDQPQHF. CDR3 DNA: TGTGCCAGCAGCCTAGGCCGTGATCAGCCCCAGCATTTT. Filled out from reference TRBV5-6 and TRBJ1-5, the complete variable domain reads DAGVTQSPTHLIKTRGQQVTLRCSPKSGHDTVSWYQQALGQGPQFIFQYYEEEERQRGNFPDRFSGHQFPNYSSELNVNALLLGDSALYLCASSLGRDQPQHFGDGTRLSIL.

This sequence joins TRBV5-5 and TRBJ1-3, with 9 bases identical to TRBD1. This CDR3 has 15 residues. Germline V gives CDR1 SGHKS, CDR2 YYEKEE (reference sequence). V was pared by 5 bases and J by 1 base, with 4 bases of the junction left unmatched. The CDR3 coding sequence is TGTGCCAGCAGGAGGGACAGGGCATCTGGAAACACCATATATTTT. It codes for CASRRDRASGNTIYF.

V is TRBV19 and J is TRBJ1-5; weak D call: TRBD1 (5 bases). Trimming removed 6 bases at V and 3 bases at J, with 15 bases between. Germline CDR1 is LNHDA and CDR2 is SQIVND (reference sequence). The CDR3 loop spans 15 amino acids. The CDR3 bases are TGTGCCAGTAGCCTAGATCAGGGTTTCAATCAGCCCCAGCATTTT. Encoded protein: CASSLDQGFNQPQHF. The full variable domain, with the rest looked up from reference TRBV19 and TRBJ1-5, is DGGITQSPKYLFRKEGQNVTLSCEQNLNHDAMYWYRQDPGQGLRLIYYSQIVNDFQKGDIAEGYSVSREKKESFPLTVTSAQKNPTAFYLCASSLDQGFNQPQHFGDGTRLSIL.

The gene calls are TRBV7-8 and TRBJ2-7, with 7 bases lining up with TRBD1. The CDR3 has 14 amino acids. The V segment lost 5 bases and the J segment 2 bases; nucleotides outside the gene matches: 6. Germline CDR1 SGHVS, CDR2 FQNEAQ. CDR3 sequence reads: CASSPRGQPYEQYF. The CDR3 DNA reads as TGTGCCAGCAGCCCAAGGGGACAGCCCTACGAGCAGTACTTC.

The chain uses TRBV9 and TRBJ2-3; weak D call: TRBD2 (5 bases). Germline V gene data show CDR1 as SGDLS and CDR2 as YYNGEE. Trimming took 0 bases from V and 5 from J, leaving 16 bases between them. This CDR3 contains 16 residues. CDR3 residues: CASSVGASPAGDTQYF. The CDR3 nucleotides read TGTGCCAGCAGCGTAGGGGCTAGCCCGGCTGGAGATACGCAGTATTTT.

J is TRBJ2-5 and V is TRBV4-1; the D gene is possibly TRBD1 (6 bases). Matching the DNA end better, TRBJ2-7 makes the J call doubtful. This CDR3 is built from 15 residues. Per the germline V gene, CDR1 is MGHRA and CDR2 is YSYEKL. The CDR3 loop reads CASSPFLQGPYEQYF. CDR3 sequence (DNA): TGCGCCAGCAGCCCCTTCCTACAGGGACCCTACGAGCAGTACTTC.

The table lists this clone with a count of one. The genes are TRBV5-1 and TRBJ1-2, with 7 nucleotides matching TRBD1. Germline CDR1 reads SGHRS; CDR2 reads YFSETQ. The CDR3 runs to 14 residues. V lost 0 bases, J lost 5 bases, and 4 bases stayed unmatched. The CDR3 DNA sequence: TGCGCCAGCAGCTTGGGGACAGGAAGATATGGCTACACCTTC. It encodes CASSLGTGRYGYTF.

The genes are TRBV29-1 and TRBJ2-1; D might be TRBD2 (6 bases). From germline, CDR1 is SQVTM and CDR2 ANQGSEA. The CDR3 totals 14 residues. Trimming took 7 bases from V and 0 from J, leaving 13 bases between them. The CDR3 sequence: CSGGYGSSYNEQFF. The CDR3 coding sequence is TGCAGCGGAGGGTACGGGAGCTCCTACAATGAGCAGTTCTTC.

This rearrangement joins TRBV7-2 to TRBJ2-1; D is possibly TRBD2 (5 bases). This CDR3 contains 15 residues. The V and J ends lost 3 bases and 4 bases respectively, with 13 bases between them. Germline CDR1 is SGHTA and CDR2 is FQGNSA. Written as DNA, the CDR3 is TGTGCCAGCAGCTTGGAGACTACGACTTACAATGAGCAGTTCTTC. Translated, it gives CASSLETTTYNEQFF.

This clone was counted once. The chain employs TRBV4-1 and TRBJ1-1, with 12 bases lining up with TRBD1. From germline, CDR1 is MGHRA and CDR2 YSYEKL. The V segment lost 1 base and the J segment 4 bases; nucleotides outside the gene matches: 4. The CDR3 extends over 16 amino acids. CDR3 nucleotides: TGCGCCAGCAGCCAAGGGGACAGGGGGCGTTTCACTGAAGCTTTCTTT. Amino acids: CASSQGDRGRFTEAFF.

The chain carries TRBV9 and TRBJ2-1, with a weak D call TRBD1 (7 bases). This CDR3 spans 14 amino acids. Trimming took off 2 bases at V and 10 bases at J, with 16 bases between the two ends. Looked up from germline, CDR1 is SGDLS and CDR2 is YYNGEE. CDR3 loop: CASSVSGGHREQFF. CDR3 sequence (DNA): TGTGCCAGCAGCGTCTCAGGGGGGCACCGCGAGCAGTTCTTC.

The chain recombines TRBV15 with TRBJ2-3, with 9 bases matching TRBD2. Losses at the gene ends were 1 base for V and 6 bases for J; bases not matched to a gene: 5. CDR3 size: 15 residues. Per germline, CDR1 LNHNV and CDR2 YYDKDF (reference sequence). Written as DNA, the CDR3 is TGTGCCACCAGCAGAGCTAGCGGGGTTGCCGATACGCAGTATTTT. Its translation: CATSRASGVADTQYF.

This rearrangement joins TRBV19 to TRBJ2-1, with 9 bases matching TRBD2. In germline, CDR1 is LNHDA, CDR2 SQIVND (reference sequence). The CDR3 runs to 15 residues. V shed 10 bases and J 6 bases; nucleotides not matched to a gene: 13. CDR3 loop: CATQRAGGRVNEQFF. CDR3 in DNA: TGTGCCACCCAGAGGGCGGGGGGGCGTGTCAATGAGCAGTTCTTC.

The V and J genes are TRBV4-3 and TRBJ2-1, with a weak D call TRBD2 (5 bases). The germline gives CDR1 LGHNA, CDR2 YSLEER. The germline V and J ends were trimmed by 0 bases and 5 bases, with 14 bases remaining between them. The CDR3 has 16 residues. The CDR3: CASSQDRVDGNNEQFF. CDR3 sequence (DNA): TGCGCCAGCAGCCAAGATAGGGTTGACGGGAACAATGAGCAGTTCTTC.

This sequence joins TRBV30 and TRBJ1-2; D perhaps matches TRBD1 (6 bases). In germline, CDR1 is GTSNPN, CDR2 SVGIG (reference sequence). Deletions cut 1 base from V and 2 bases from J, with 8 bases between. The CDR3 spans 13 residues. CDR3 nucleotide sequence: TGTGCCTGGAGTGCAGGGACAAACTATGGCTACACCTTC. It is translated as CAWSAGTNYGYTF.

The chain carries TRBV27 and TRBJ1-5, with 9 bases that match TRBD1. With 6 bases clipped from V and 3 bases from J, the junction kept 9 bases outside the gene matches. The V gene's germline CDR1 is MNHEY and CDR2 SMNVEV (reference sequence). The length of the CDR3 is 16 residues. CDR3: CASRKSTGGVNQPQHF. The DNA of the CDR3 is TGTGCCAGCAGGAAGTCGACAGGGGGTGTCAATCAGCCCCAGCATTTT.

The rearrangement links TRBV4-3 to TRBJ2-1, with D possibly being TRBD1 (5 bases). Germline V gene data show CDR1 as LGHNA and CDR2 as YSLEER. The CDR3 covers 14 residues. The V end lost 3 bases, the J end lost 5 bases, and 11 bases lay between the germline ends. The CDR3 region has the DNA TGCGCCAGCAGCCAGGGCAGGGTTAACAATGAGCAGTTCTTC. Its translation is CASSQGRVNNEQFF.

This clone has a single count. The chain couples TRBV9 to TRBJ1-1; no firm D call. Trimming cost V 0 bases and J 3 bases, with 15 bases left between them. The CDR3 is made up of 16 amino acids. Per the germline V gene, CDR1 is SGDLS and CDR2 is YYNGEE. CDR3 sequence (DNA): TGTGCCAGCAGCGTAGGAGCGGTTCTCCCTGACACTGAAGCTTTCTTT. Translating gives CASSVGAVLPDTEAFF.

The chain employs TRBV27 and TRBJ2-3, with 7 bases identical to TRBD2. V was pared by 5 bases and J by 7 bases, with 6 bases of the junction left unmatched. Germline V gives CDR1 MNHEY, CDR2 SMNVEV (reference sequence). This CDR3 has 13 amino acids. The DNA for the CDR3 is TGTGCCAGCAGTCTACCTAGCGGTTATACGCAGTATTTT. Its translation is CASSLPSGYTQYF.

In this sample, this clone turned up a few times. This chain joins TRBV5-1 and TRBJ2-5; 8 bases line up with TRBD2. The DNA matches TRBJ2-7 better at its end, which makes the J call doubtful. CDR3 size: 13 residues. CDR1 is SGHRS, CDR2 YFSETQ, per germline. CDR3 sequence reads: CASSGGTSGEQYF. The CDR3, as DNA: TGCGCCAGCAGCGGCGGGACTAGTGGCGAGCAGTACTTC.

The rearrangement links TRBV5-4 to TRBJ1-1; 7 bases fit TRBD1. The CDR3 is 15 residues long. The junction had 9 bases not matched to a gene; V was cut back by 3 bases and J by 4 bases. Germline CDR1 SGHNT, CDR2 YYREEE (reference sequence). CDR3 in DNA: TGTGCCAGCAGCTCGACAGGGAAATTGCGCACTGAAGCTTTCTTT. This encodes CASSSTGKLRTEAFF.

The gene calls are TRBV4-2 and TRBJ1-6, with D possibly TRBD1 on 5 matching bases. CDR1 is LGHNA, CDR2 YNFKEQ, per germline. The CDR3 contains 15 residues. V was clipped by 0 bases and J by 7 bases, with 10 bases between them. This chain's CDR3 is CASSQEIDSNSPLHF. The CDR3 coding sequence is TGTGCCAGCAGCCAAGAAATTGACAGCAATTCACCCCTCCACTTT.

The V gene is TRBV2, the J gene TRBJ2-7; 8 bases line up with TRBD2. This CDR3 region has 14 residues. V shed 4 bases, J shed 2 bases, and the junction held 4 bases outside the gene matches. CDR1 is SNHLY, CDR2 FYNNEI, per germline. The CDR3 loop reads CASSGGLVTYEQYF. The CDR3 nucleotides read TGTGCCAGCAGTGGGGGACTAGTCACCTACGAGCAGTACTTC.

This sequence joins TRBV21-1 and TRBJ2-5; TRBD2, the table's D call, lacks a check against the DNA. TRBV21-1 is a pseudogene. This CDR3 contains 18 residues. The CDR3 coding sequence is TGTGCCAGCAGCAAAAAGACAGGGGGCAGCGGGAGGGGAGAGACCCAGTACTTC. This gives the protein CASSKKTGGSGRGETQYF.

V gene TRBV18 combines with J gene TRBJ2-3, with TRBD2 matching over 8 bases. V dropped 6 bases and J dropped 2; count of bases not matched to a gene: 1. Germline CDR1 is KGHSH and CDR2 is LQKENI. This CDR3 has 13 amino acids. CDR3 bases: TGTGCCAGCTCTAGCGGGAACACAGATACGCAGTATTTT. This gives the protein CASSSGNTDTQYF.

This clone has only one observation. CDR3 sequence: CSAGLVDEQFF. Here the CDR3 DNA reads TGCAGTGCGGGACTTGTGGATGAGCAGTTCTTC. This chain links TRBV20-1 with TRBJ2-1; a weak D match, TRBD2 (6 bases). This CDR3 has 11 amino acids. Per germline, CDR1 DFQATT and CDR2 SNEGSKA (reference sequence). V was clipped by 6 bases and J by 8 bases, with 11 bases between them.

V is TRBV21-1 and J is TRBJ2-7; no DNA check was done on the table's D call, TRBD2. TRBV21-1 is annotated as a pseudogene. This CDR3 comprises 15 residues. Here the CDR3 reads CAQPGGSGVSYEQYF. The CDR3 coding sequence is TGTGCCCAGCCGGGGGGTAGCGGGGTCTCCTACGAGCAGTACTTC.